These T cell receptor beta chains were read from a single sample in a study of blood T cell repertoires in COVID-19. Sequencing used immunoSEQ multiplex PCR; TCRdb keeps in-frame clones, though not all of them. The sample includes 70,000 or so clones, approximately 79% of them seen just once. The sequencing input was peripheral blood. These receptors all come from a man aged 60 to 69 with acute or convalescent COVID-19. Each CDR3 is given without its conserved first and last residue.

cdr3_length v_call cdr3_aa
12 TRBV19 ASSISRDSYEQY
13 TRBV4-1 ASSQEPSTGSGYT
13 TRBV4-2 ASSQALAGLETQY
13 TRBV15 ATSSRGFSGNTIY
13 TRBV27 ASSRDRGVNYGYT
15 TRBV7-2 ASSLVVVAGTSYEQY
13 TRBV11-2 ASSAGQGSGNTIY
13 TRBV5-1 ASSLKRGTYNEQF
14 TRBV6-1 ASSEWGQGSNQPQH
13 TRBV20-1 SASQAERRNSPLH
15 TRBV5-6 ASSLFSGGPRLYEQY
11 TRBV6-5 ASSYADRVRPF
11 TRBV5-1 ASSLVGALGYT
17 TRBV2 ASSDAERRSTMAKNIQY
13 TRBV5-1 ASSLVPGASYEQY
12 TRBV3-1/TRBV3-2 ASSRQGAVEKLF
14 TRBV5-1 ASSLTGQGNNSPLH
12 TRBV20-1 SASLARLAGKLF
16 TRBV4-2 ASSQVNPGTGFGNTIY
11 TRBV9 ASSAPGVVEAF
13 TRBV24-1 ATSDSAHISGELF
14 TRBV4-3 ASSQDIVGGTGELF
16 TRBV4-2 ASSQGLGTGGSYNEQF
14 TRBV7-9 ASSPANAGASSEAF
11 TRBV7-8 ASSLGAVNEAF
12 TRBV3-1/TRBV3-2 ASSIRVRDTEAF
16 TRBV5-8 ASSVGAWGITSTDTQY
15 TRBV30 AWRSGDRGNVNYGYT
12 TRBV4-3 ASSQNYRGETQY
13 TRBV24-1 ATSDPRDRKYTQY
15 TRBV5-4 ASSPDPDRGRWGEQY
13 TRBV3-1/TRBV3-2 ASSPAWGVNTEAF
10 TRBV5-5 ASSFHPGEQF
11 TRBV7-2 ASSESGNTEAF
11 TRBV27 ASSLEGNYGYT